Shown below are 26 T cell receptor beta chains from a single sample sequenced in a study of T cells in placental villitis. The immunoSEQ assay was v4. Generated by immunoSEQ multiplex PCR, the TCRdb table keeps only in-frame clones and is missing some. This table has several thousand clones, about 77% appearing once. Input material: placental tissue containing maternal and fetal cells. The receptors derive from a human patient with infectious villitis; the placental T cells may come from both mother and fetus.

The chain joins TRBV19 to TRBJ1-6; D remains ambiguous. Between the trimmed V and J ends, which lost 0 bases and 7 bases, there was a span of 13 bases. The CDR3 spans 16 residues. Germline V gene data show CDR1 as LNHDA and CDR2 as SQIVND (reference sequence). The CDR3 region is CASSIDQSDVNSPLHF. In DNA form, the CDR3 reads TGTGCCAGTAGTATAGATCAGTCGGATGTAAATTCACCCCTCCACTTT.

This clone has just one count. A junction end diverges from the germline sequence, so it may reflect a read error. Written as DNA, the CDR3 is TGTGCTAGCAGCGACCCCGTGAGGGGACAGGCTGGCTACACCTTC. As protein: CASSDPVRGQAGYTF. The rearrangement uses TRBV9 and TRBJ1-2; TRBD1 agrees at 8 bases. Germline V gene sequence: CDR1 SGDLS, CDR2 YYNGEE. The CDR3 is 15 residues long.

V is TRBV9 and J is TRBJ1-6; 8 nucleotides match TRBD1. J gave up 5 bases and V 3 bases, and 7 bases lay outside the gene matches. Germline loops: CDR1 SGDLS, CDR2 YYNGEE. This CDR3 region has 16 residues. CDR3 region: CASSASTGENNSPLHF. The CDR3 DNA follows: TGTGCCAGCAGCGCATCGACAGGGGAAAATAATTCACCCCTCCACTTT.

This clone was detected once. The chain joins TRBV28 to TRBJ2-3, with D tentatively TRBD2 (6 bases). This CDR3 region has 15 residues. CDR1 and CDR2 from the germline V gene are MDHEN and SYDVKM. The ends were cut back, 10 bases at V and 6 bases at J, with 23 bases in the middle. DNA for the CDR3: TGTGCCACCGACCTCCGGGACTCCGCAAGCGATACGCAGTATTTT. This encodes CATDLRDSASDTQYF.

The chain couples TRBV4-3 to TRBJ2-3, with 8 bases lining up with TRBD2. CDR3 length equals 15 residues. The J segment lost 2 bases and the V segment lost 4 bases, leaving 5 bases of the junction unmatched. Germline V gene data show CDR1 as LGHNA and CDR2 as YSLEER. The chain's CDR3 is CASSPIAGITDTQYF. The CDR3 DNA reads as TGCGCCAGCAGCCCTATAGCGGGGATCACAGATACGCAGTATTTT.

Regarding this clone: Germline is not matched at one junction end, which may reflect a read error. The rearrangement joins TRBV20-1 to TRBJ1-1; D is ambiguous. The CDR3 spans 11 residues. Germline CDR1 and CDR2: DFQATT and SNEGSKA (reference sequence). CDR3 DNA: TGCAGTGCCAGAGAGAACACTGAAGCTTTCTTT. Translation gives CSARENTEAFF.

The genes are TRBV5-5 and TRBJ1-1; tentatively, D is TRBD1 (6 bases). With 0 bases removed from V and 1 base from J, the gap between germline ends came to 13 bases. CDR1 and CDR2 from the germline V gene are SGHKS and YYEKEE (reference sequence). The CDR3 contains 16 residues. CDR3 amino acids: CASSLVAGHSNTEAFF. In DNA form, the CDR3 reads TGTGCCAGCAGCTTGGTAGCGGGACACTCGAACACTGAAGCTTTCTTT.

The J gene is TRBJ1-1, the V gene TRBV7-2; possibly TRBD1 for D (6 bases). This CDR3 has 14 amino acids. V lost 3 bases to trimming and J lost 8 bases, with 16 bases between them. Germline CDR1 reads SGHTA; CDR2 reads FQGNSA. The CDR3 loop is CASSFVGSTGEAFF. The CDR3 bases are TGTGCCAGCAGCTTTGTCGGGTCCACAGGGGAAGCTTTCTTT.

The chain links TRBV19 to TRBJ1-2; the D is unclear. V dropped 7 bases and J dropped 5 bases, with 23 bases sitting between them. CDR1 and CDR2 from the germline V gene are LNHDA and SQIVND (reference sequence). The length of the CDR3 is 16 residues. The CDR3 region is CASIAAGSGRGYGYTF. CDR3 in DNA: TGTGCCAGTATCGCCGCCGGGAGCGGGCGCGGGTATGGCTACACCTTC.

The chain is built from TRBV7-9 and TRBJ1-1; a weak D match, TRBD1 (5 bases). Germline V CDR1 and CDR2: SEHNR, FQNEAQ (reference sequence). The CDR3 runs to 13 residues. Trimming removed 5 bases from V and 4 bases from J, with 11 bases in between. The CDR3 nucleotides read TGTGCCAGCAGCCGGGGGTATGGCACTGAAGCTTTCTTT. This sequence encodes CASSRGYGTEAFF.

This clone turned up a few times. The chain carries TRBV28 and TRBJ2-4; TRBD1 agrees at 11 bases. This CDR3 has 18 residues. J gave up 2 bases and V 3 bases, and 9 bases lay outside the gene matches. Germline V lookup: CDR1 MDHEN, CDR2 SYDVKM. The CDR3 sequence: CASSFGQGASGTKNIQYF. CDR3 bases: TGTGCCAGCAGTTTCGGACAGGGGGCCAGCGGGACCAAAAACATTCAGTACTTC.

The CDR3 loop reads CASSLGSGATYEQYF. Here the CDR3 DNA reads TGTGCCAGCAGCTTAGGTAGCGGGGCCACCTACGAGCAGTACTTC. This sequence joins TRBV7-6 and TRBJ2-7, with 8 bases fitting TRBD2. This CDR3 contains 15 residues. Trimming removed 1 base from V and 2 bases from J; junction bases left unmatched: 4. The germline gives CDR1 SGHVS, CDR2 FNYEAQ.

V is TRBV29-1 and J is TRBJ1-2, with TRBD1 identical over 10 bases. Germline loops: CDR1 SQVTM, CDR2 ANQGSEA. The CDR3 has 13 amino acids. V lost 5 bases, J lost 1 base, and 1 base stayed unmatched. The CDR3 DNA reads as TGCAGCGTTCGGACAGGGGGTAACTATGGCTACACCTTC. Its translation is CSVRTGGNYGYTF.

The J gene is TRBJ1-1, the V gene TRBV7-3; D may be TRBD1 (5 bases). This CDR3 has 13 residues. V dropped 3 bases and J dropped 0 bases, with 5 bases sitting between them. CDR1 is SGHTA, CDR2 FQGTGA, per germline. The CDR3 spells CASSLTVNTEAFF. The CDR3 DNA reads TGTGCCAGCAGCTTGACAGTGAACACTGAAGCTTTCTTT.

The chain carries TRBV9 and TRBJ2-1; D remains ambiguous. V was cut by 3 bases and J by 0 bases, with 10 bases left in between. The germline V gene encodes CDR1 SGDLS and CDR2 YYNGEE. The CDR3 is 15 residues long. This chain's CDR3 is CASSAATDSYNEQFF. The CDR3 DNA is TGTGCCAGCAGCGCGGCTACTGACTCCTACAATGAGCAGTTCTTC.

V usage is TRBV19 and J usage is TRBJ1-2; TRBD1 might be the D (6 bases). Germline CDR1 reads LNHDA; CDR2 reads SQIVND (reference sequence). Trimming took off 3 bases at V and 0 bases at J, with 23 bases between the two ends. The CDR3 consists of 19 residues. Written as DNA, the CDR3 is TGTGCCAGTAGTATTAGTTTGCGACAGGTATTAGGCGCTAACTATGGCTACACCTTC. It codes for CASSISLRQVLGANYGYTF. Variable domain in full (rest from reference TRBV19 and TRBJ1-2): DGGITQSPKYLFRKEGQNVTLSCEQNLNHDAMYWYRQDPGQGLRLIYYSQIVNDFQKGDIAEGYSVSREKKESFPLTVTSAQKNPTAFYLCASSISLRQVLGANYGYTFGSGTRLTVV.

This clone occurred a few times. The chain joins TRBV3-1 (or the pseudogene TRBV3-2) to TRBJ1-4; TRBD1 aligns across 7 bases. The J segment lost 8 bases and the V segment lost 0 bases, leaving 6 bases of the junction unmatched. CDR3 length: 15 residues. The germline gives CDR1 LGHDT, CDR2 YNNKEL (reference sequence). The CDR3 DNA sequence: TGTGCCAGCAGCCAAGAAGACAGGGATGTCGAAAAACTGTTTTTT. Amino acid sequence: CASSQEDRDVEKLFF.

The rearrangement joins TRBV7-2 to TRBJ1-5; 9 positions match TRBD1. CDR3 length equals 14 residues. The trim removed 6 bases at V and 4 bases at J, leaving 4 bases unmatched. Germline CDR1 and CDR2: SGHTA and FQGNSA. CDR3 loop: CASRPGTGNQPQHF. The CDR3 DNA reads TGTGCCAGCAGACCCGGGACAGGGAATCAGCCCCAGCATTTT. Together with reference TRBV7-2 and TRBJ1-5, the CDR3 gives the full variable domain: GAGVSQSPSNKVTEKGKDVELRCDPISGHTALYWYRQSLGQGLEFLIYFQGNSAPDKSGLPSDRFSAERTGGSVSTLTIQRTQQEDSAVYLCASRPGTGNQPQHFGDGTRLSIL.

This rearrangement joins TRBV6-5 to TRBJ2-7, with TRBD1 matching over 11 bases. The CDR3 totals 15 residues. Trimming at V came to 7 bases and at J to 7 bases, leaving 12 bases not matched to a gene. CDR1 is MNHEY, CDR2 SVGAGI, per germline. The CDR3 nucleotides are TGTGCCAGCAAGTTACTCGGGACAGGGGGTGAAGAGCAGTACTTC. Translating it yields CASKLLGTGGEEQYF.

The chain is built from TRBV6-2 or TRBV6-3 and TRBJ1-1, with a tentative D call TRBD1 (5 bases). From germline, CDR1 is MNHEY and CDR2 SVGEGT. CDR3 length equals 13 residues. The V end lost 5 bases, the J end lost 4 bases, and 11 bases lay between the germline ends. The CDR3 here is CASSQSGGTEAFF. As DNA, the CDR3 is TGTGCCAGCAGTCAAAGTGGGGGCACTGAAGCTTTCTTT.

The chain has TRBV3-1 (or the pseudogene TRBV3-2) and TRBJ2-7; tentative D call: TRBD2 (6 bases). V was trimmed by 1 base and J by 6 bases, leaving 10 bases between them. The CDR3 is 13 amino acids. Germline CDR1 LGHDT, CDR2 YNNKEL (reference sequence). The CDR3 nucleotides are TGTGCCAGCAGCCAAGGGAGGGGCGGCGAGCAGTACTTC. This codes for CASSQGRGGEQYF.

Here the CDR3 reads CASRGQGTGELFF. The CDR3 DNA reads TGTGCCAGCAGGGGACAGGGCACCGGGGAGCTGTTTTTT. The chain joins TRBV21-1 to TRBJ2-2; the DNA was not used to check the table's D call, TRBD1. TRBV21-1 is listed as a pseudogene. CDR3 length equals 13 residues.

CDR3 region: CASSRPTGGGGGELFF. CDR3 DNA sequence: TGTGCCAGCAGCCGCCCAACAGGGGGCGGGGGCGGGGAGCTGTTTTTT. The gene calls are TRBV5-6 and TRBJ2-2; 9 bases align to TRBD1. In germline, CDR1 is SGHDT, CDR2 YYEEEE. There are 16 residues in the CDR3. V lost 4 bases to trimming and J lost 7 bases; unmatched junction nucleotides: 11.

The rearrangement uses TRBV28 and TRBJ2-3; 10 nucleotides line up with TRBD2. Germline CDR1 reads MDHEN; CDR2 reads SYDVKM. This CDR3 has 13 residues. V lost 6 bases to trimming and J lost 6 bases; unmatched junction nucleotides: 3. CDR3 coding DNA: TGTGCCAGCAGATTTAGCGGGGGGGATACGCAGTATTTT. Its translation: CASRFSGGDTQYF. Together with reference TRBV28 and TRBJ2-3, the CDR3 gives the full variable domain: DVKVTQSSRYLVKRTGEKVFLECVQDMDHENMFWYRQDPGLGLRLIYFSYDVKMKEKGDIPEGYSVSREKKERFSLILESASTNQTSMYLCASRFSGGDTQYFGPGTRLTVL.

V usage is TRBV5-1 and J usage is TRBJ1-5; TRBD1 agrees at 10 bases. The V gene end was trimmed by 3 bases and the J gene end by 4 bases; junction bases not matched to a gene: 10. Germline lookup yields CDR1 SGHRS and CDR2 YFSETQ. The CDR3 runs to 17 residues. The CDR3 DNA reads TGCGCCAGCAGCTCCGACCCGACAGGGGGCGTAAATCAGCCCCAGCATTTT. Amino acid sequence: CASSSDPTGGVNQPQHF.

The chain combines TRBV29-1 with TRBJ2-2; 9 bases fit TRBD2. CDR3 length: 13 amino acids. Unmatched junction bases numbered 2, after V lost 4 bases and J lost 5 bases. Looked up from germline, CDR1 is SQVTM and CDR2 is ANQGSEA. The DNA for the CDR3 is TGCAGCGTTGGGGGACTAGCTACCGGGGAGCTGTTTTTT. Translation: CSVGGLATGELFF.